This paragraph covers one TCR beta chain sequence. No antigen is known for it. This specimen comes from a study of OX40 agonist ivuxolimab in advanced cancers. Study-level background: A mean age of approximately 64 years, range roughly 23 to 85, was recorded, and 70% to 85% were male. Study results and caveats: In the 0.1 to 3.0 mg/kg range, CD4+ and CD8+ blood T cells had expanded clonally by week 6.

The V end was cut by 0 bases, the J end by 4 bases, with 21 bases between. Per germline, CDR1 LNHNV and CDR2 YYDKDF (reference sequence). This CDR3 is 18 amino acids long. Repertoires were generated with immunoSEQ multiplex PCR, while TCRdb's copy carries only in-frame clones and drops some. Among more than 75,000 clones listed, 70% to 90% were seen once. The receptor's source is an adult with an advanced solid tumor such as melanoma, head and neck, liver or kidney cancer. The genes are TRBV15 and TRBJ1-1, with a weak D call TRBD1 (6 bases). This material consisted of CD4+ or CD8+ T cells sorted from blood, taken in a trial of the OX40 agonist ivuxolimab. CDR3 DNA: TGTGCCACCAGCAGAGAGGCGGGGCCCCAGGGGCTGAGCACTGAAGCTTTCTTT. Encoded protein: CATSREAGPQGLSTEAFF.